Reported below is one TCR beta chain. The antigen is not known. This specimen comes from a study of Graves' ophthalmopathy and Graves' hyperthyroidism. The V gene lost 7 bases and the J gene lost 8 bases, with 10 bases spanning the gap. The CDR3 has 12 amino acids. Germline CDR1 reads SGHRS; CDR2 reads YFSETQ. General study findings and limits: Most clonotypes expanded in thyroid above 0.001 frequency were present in blood too. It was with around 70% sensitivity and 72% to 75% specificity that the model predicted ophthalmopathy progression.

Transcripts of RNA were the source for amplifying TCR beta CDR3 regions. HTBI primers primed a first-round RT-PCR, and a second-round multiplex PCR followed. Via MiXCR, TCRdb re-called the multiplex PCR reads, giving one row per CDR3 protein. The sample shows a few hundred thousand distinct CDR3 sequences, about 18% of them seen only once. Ophthalmopathy-affected donors exhibited moderate-to-severe activity, CAS ≥3, NOSPECS ≥4, and duration under 3 months. No donor had other autoimmune disease, uncontrolled infection, pregnancy or lactation. V and J are TRBV5-1 and TRBJ2-6; D is unresolved. The specimen sequenced was peripheral blood. This TCR derives from a woman under 30 with Graves' ophthalmopathy. The CDR3 loop reads CASCLGTNVLTF. The CDR3 DNA reads TGCGCCAGCTGTTTAGGGACCAACGTCCTGACTTTC.